These 8 T cell receptor beta chains were all obtained from the same sample, sequenced in a study of early T cells in non-severe SARS-CoV-2 infection (dated by TCRdb to the early 2020s). The receptor library was made with 5' RACE. The sample was run on a NextSeq 500. The public sequencing data were trimmed at Q25 with fastp and processed into clonotypes with MiXCR by TCRdb, which kept only in-frame beta chains. Under each unique CDR3 protein, matching rows form one entry showing the most common genes and DNA. The sample table holds roughly 60,000 distinct CDR3 sequences, of which over 5% were seen once. Roughly 7% of the sample rests with the top ten. The material sequenced was whole blood. Every receptor here comes from an adult who was a healthcare worker with PCR-confirmed SARS-CoV-2 infection or an uninfected control (not recorded which).

This clonotype has ten or more counts. The V call is TRBV7-9, the J call TRBJ2-4, with D maybe TRBD1 (6 bases). Germline lookup yields CDR1 SEHNR and CDR2 FQNEAQ (reference sequence). The length of the CDR3 is 17 residues. The V and J ends lost 4 bases and 1 base respectively, with 17 bases between them. The CDR3 sequence is CASSYVSGDIAKNIQYF. CDR3 sequence (DNA): TGTGCCAGCAGCTACGTTTCCGGGGACATCGCCAAAAACATTCAGTACTTC.

This clonotype was detected many times. The rearrangement uses TRBV5-6 and TRBJ1-1; no reliable D call. V was pared by 2 bases and J by 2 bases, with 10 bases between. This CDR3 contains 14 residues. Looked up from germline, CDR1 is SGHDT and CDR2 is YYEEEE. The chain's CDR3 is CASSFWGTNTEAFF. CDR3 sequence (DNA): TGTGCCAGCAGCTTTTGGGGAACCAACACTGAAGCTTTCTTT. Complete variable domain (other parts from reference TRBV5-6 and TRBJ1-1): DAGVTQSPTHLIKTRGQQVTLRCSPKSGHDTVSWYQQALGQGPQFIFQYYEEEERQRGNFPDRFSGHQFPNYSSELNVNALLLGDSALYLCASSFWGTNTEAFFGQGTRLTVV.

The chain recombines TRBV2 with TRBJ1-1, with D tentatively TRBD1 (5 bases). The CDR3 consists of 12 residues. Germline assignment: CDR1 SNHLY and CDR2 FYNNEI. Trimming left V 4 bases short and J 6 bases short, with 9 bases between. CDR3 DNA: TGTGCCAGCAGTGCGGGGGATGCTGAAGCTTTCTTT. It specifies CASSAGDAEAFF.

This clonotype has a count of ten or more. The chain joins TRBV5-5 to TRBJ2-7; D might be TRBD1 (6 bases). This CDR3 has 12 residues. Germline lookup yields CDR1 SGHKS and CDR2 YYEKEE (reference sequence). The V end lost 3 bases, the J end lost 4 bases, and 8 bases lay between the germline ends. The CDR3 is CASSWDNYEQYF. CDR3 DNA sequence: TGTGCCAGCAGCTGGGACAATTACGAGCAGTACTTC. Variable domain in full (rest from reference TRBV5-5 and TRBJ2-7): DAGVTQSPTHLIKTRGQQVTLRCSPISGHKSVSWYQQVLGQGPQFIFQYYEKEERGRGNFPDRFSARQFPNYSSELNVNALLLGDSALYLCASSWDNYEQYFGPGTRLTVT.

This clonotype was found many times. This CDR3 reads CASRYRDRGSTEAFF. The DNA for the CDR3 is TGTGCCAGCAGATATCGGGACAGGGGGTCGACTGAAGCTTTCTTT. This chain joins TRBV6-1 and TRBJ1-1, with TRBD1 matching over 11 bases. This CDR3 contains 15 residues. CDR1 and CDR2 from the germline V gene are MNHNS and SASEGT. The junction had 8 bases not matched to a gene; V was cut back by 6 bases and J by 5 bases.

This clonotype was detected many times. V is TRBV30 and J is TRBJ2-5, with D perhaps assigned TRBD1 or TRBD2 (5 bases each). Trimming took 7 bases from V and 4 from J, leaving 19 bases between them. CDR3 size: 14 residues. Per germline, CDR1 GTSNPN and CDR2 SVGIG (reference sequence). The DNA of the CDR3 is TGTGCCTTGGGCCGGGGCTCATCCGCAGAGACCCAGTACTTC. Translating gives CALGRGSSAETQYF.

In this sample, this clonotype turned up a few times. The gene calls are TRBV6-2 or TRBV6-3 and TRBJ1-2, with 7 nucleotides matching TRBD1. The CDR3 has 11 amino acids. The germline V gene has CDR1 MNHEY and CDR2 SVGEGT. V was pared by 5 bases and J by 8 bases, with 2 bases of the junction left unmatched. The CDR3 is CASSQGVGYTF. The CDR3 region has the DNA TGTGCCAGCAGTCAGGGGGTCGGCTACACCTTC.

The CDR3 sequence is CASSPGREGRRAEQYF. The DNA of the CDR3 is TGTGCCAGCAGCCCGGGCCGGGAGGGCAGACGGGCCGAGCAGTACTTC. This chain joins TRBV3-1 and TRBJ2-7, with 8 positions matching TRBD2. This CDR3 has 16 amino acids. The germline V gene encodes CDR1 LGHDT and CDR2 YNNKEL (reference sequence). The J segment lost 6 bases and the V segment lost 4 bases, leaving 14 bases of the junction unmatched.